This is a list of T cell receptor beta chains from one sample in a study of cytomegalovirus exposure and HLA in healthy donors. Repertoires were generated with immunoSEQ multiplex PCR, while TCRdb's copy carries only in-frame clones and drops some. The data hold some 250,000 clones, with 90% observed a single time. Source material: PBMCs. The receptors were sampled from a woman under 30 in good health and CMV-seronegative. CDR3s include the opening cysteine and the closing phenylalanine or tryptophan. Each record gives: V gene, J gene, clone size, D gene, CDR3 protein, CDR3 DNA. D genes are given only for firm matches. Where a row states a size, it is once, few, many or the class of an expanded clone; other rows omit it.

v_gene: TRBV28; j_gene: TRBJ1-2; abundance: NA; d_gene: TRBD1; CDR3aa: CASSPPMGQGYGYTF; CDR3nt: TGTGCCAGCAGCCCCCCTATGGGACAGGGGTATGGCTACACCTTC
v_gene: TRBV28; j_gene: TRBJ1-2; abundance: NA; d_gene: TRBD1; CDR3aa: CASSPMTGGSYGYTF; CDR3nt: TGTGCCAGCAGTCCAATGACAGGGGGTTCCTATGGCTACACCTTC
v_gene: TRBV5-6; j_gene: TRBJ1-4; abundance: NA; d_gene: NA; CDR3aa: CASSHLRGSVNEKLFF; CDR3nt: TGTGCCAGCAGCCATCTAAGAGGGTCCGTAAATGAAAAACTGTTTTTT
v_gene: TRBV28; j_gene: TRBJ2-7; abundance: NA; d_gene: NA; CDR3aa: CASSSTRDPRGSHEQYF; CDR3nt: TGTGCCAGCAGTTCGACCCGGGACCCGAGGGGGAGCCACGAGCAGTACTTC
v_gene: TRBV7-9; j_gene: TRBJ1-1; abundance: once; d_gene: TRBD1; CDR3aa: CASSSPPRQGIDTEAFF; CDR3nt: TGTGCCAGCAGCTCTCCGCCGCGACAGGGTATCGACACTGAAGCTTTCTTT
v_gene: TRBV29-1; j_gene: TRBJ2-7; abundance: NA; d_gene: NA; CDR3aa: CSGVRGYEQYF; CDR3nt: TGCAGCGGCGTTCGGGGCTACGAGCAGTACTTC
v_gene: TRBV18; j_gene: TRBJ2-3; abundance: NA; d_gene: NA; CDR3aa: CASSLAGAHTDTQYF; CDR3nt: TGTGCCAGCTCACTCGCAGGGGCTCACACAGATACGCAGTATTTT
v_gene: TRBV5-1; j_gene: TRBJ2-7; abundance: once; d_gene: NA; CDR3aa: CASSMGLAGGGRTF; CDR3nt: TGCGCCAGCAGTATGGGGCTAGCTGGAGGGGGCAGAACCTTC
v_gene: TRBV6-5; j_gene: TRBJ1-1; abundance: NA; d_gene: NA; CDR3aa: CASRSKRGTEAFF; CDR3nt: TGTGCCAGCAGATCAAAAAGGGGTACTGAAGCTTTCTTT
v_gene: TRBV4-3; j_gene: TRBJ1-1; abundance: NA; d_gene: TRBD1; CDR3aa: CASSQRTGGNTEAFF; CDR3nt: TGCGCCAGCAGCCAGCGGACAGGGGGGAACACTGAAGCTTTCTTT
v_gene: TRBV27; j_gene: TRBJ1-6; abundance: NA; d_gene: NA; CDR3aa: CASSLMTANSPLHF; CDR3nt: TGTGCCAGCAGTTTAATGACAGCAAATTCACCCCTCCACTTT
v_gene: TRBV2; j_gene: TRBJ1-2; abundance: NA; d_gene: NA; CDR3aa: CASSESRQNYGYTF; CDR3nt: TGTGCCAGCAGTGAAAGCCGACAGAACTATGGCTACACCTTC
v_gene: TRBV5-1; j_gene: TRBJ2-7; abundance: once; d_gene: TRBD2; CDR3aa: CASSLRAGGIEQYF; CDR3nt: TGCGCCAGCAGCTTGCGGGCGGGGGGTATCGAGCAGTACTTC
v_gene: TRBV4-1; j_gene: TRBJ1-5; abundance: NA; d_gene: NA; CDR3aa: CASSQDERQGGQPQHF; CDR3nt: TGCGCCAGCAGCCAAGATGAACGGCAGGGAGGTCAGCCCCAGCATTTT
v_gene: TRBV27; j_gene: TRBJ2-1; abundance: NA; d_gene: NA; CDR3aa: CASSLLPVSDNEQFF; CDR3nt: TGTGCCAGCAGTTTGCTCCCGGTTAGTGACAATGAGCAGTTCTTC
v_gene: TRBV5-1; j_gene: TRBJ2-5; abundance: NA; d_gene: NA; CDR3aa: CASSTGQRWEETQYF; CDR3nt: TGCGCCAGCAGCACCGGACAGAGGTGGGAAGAGACCCAGTACTTC
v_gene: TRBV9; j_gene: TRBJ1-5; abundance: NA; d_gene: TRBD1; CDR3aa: CASSEDRGGNQPQHF; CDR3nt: TGTGCCAGCAGCGAGGACAGGGGTGGGAATCAGCCCCAGCATTTT
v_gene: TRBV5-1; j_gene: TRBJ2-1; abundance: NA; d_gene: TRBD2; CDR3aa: CASSAGLAGPNEQFF; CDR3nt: TGCGCCAGCAGCGCGGGACTAGCGGGGCCCAATGAGCAGTTCTTC
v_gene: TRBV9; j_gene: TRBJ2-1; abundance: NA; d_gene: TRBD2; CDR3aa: CASSVGGGSYNEQFF; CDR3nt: TGTGCCAGCAGCGTAGGCGGGGGCTCCTACAATGAGCAGTTCTTC
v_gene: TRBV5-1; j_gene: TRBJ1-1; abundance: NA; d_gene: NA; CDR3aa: CARAVGWDPEAFF; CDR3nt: TGCGCCAGAGCGGTAGGGTGGGATCCTGAAGCTTTCTTT
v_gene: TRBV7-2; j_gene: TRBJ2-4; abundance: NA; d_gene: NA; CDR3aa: CASSFWTELAKNIQYF; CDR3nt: TGTGCCAGCAGCTTTTGGACTGAGCTAGCCAAAAACATTCAGTACTTC
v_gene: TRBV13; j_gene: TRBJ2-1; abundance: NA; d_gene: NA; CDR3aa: CASSHPWGIGSYNEQFF; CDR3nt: TGTGCCAGCAGCCACCCCTGGGGCATCGGGTCCTACAATGAGCAGTTCTTC
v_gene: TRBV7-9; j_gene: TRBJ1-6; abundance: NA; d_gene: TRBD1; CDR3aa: CASSPGQGYNSPLHF; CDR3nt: TGTGCCAGCAGCCCTGGACAGGGTTATAATTCACCCCTCCACTTT
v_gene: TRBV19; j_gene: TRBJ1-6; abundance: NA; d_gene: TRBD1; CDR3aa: CASSNGQVLHF; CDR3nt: TGTGCCAGTAGTAATGGACAGGTCCTCCACTTT
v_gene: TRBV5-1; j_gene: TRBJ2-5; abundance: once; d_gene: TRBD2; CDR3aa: CASSLIAGGTQETQYF; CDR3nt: TGCGCCAGCAGCTTGATCGCGGGGGGCACCCAAGAGACCCAGTACTTC
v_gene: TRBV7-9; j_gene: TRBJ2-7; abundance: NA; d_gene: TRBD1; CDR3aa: CASSLPGQGYEQYF; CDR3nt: TGTGCCAGCAGCCTTCCGGGACAGGGCTACGAGCAGTACTTC
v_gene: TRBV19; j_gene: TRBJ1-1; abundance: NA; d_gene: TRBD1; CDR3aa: CASSITGTVTTEAFF; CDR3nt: TGTGCCAGTAGTATCACCGGGACAGTTACCACTGAAGCTTTCTTT
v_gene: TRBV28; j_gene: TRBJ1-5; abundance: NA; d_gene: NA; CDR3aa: CASTLWGEVNQPQHF; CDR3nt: TGTGCCAGCACTTTATGGGGGGAGGTCAATCAGCCCCAGCATTTT
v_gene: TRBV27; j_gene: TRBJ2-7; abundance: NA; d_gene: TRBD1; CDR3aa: CASSFTGTGAYEQYF; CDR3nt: TGTGCCAGCAGTTTCACCGGGACAGGGGCCTACGAGCAGTACTTC
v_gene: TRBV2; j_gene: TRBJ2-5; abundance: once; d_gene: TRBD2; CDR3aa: CASSRGGEGETQYF; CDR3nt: TGTGCCAGCTCCCGGGGTGGGGAGGGTGAGACCCAGTACTTC
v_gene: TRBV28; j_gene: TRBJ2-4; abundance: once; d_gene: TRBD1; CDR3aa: CASSPRQGAKNIQYF; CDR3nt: TGTGCCAGCAGTCCCCGACAGGGGGCCAAAAACATTCAGTACTTC
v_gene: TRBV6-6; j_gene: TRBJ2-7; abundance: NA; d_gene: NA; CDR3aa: CASSYGQGGYEQYF; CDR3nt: TGTGCCAGCAGTTACGGGCAGGGGGGCTACGAGCAGTACTTC
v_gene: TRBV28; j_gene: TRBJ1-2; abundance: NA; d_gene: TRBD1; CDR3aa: CASSWTGNYGYTF; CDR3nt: TGTGCCAGCAGTTGGACAGGGAACTATGGCTACACCTTC